The 16 T cell receptor beta chains below all came from one sample that was sequenced in a study of blood T cell repertoires in COVID-19. Sequenced by immunoSEQ multiplex PCR; TCRdb stores in-frame clones only, minus some. The repertoire holds approximately 250,000 clones, with about nine tenths as singletons. Sequencing was done on a sample of peripheral blood. The receptors shown here come from a man aged 30 to 39 who had recovered from COVID-19.

This chain uses TRBV10-3 with TRBJ1-2, with D unresolved. The CDR3 has 13 amino acids. Germline V CDR1 and CDR2: ENHRY, SYGVKD. V dropped 6 bases and J dropped 5 bases, with 13 bases sitting between them. The CDR3 DNA is TGTGCCATCAGAGAAGACGGGTCGTATGGCTACACCTTC. It yields the protein CAIREDGSYGYTF.

V is TRBV27 and J is TRBJ1-1; D unclear. The CDR3 covers 15 residues. CDR1 and CDR2 (germline): MNHEY, SMNVEV (reference sequence). Trimming took 1 base from V and 4 from J, leaving 13 bases between them. In DNA form, the CDR3 reads TGTGCCAGCAGTTTATTGGCCTTTTCAGGCACTGAAGCTTTCTTT. Encoded protein: CASSLLAFSGTEAFF.

Details on this clone: The junction departs from germline at one end; a sequencing error may be responsible. The chain joins TRBV27 to TRBJ2-7, with TRBD2 matching 10 bases. The CDR3 covers 14 residues. Germline values: CDR1 MNHEY, CDR2 SMNVEV (reference sequence). The CDR3 region is CASSPQQVSGGPTF. Written as DNA, the CDR3 is TGTGCCAGCAGTCCCCAGCAAGTTAGCGGGGGGCCGACCTTC.

The chain recombines TRBV2 with TRBJ1-1; 10 nucleotides line up with TRBD1. The V gene end was trimmed by 3 bases and the J gene end by 1 base; junction bases not matched to a gene: 8. The CDR3 length is 17 residues. Germline V gene sequence: CDR1 SNHLY, CDR2 FYNNEI. DNA of the CDR3: TGTGCCAGCAGTGATAGACAGGGGGCGCCGAGGAACACTGAAGCTTTCTTT. Amino acid sequence: CASSDRQGAPRNTEAFF.

This clone was seen only a few times. The chain combines TRBV11-2 with TRBJ1-5; maybe TRBD1 (6 bases). Germline lookup yields CDR1 SGHAT and CDR2 FQNNGV. Trimming removed 5 bases from V and 2 bases from J, with 10 bases in between. The CDR3 sequence is 14 residues long. CDR3 sequence reads: CASSLDSGNQPQHF. CDR3 DNA sequence: TGTGCCAGCAGCCTGGACAGTGGCAATCAGCCCCAGCATTTT.

This chain uses TRBV23-1 with TRBJ1-2, with 7 bases that match TRBD1. TRBV23-1 is known as an ORF, though its function is uncertain. This CDR3 is built from 15 residues. Trimming at V came to 0 bases and at J to 4 bases, leaving 5 bases not matched to a gene. DNA of the CDR3: TGCGCCAGCAGTCAATCCGTGGGACAGAGCTATGGCTACACCTTC. It specifies CASSQSVGQSYGYTF.

The V gene is TRBV9, the J gene TRBJ2-2; no clear D gene. The CDR3 totals 12 residues. Trimming stripped 9 bases from V and 3 bases from J, with 9 bases between. Germline V gene lookup returns CDR1 SGDLS and CDR2 YYNGEE. This CDR3 is CANPKHTGELFF. CDR3 nucleotide sequence: TGTGCCAACCCCAAGCACACCGGGGAGCTGTTTTTT. The variable domain in full, completed from reference TRBV9 and TRBJ2-2, reads DSGVTQTPKHLITATGQRVTLRCSPRSGDLSVYWYQQSLDQGLQFLIQYYNGEERAKGNILERFSAQQFPDLHSELNLSSLELGDSALYFCANPKHTGELFFGEGSRLTVL.

V and J are TRBV5-8 and TRBJ2-3, with 8 bases fitting TRBD2. In germline, CDR1 is SGHTS, CDR2 YDEGEE. The length of the CDR3 is 14 residues. After removal of 8 bases from V and 2 bases from J, the junction contained 7 bases not matched to a gene. The CDR3 region is CASTQRGPTDTQYF. CDR3 sequence (DNA): TGTGCCAGTACCCAGCGGGGGCCCACAGATACGCAGTATTTT.

The CDR3 sequence: CASSSGGTGANTEAFF. The DNA for the CDR3 is TGTGCCAGCAGCTCAGGCGGGACAGGGGCGAACACTGAAGCTTTCTTT. The chain employs TRBV7-2 and TRBJ1-1; 10 positions agree with TRBD1. CDR3 size: 16 residues. Germline lookup yields CDR1 SGHTA and CDR2 FQGNSA. Unmatched junction bases numbered 6, after V lost 4 bases and J lost 1 base.

The chain links TRBV6-5 to TRBJ2-7; D is perhaps TRBD2 (5 bases). Trimming took 3 bases from V and 2 from J, leaving 8 bases between them. Germline V CDR1 and CDR2: MNHEY, SVGAGI. The CDR3 is 13 residues long. This CDR3 reads CASSYTGTYEQYF. CDR3 DNA sequence: TGTGCCAGCAGTTATACCGGGACCTACGAGCAGTACTTC.

This clone appeared a single time. This CDR3 is CASSVGGDLSGNTIYF. The CDR3 DNA reads TGTGCCAGCAGCGTAGGGGGGGATCTCTCTGGAAACACCATATATTTT. J is TRBJ1-3 and V is TRBV9, with D perhaps matching TRBD1 (5 bases). The CDR3 runs to 16 residues. V lost 0 bases and J lost 0, with 10 bases in between. Germline assignment: CDR1 SGDLS and CDR2 YYNGEE.

The chain couples TRBV6-5 to TRBJ2-7; D unresolved. CDR1 is MNHEY, CDR2 SVGAGI, per germline. The ends were cut back, 0 bases at V and 0 bases at J, with 12 bases in the middle. The CDR3 length is 16 residues. The CDR3 here is CASSYSRQFLSYEQYF. The CDR3 DNA is TGTGCCAGCAGTTACTCGAGGCAGTTTCTCTCCTACGAGCAGTACTTC.

This clone was counted once. V usage is TRBV19 and J usage is TRBJ2-3; D remains ambiguous. Trimming shortened V by 6 bases and J by 2 bases, and 9 bases separated the two germline ends. Germline loops: CDR1 LNHDA, CDR2 SQIVND (reference sequence). CDR3 length: 13 amino acids. The CDR3: CASRFPNTDTQYF. In DNA form, the CDR3 reads TGTGCCAGTAGATTCCCTAACACAGATACGCAGTATTTT.

The rearrangement links TRBV5-1 to TRBJ2-7, with 7 positions matching TRBD1. The ends lost 7 bases at V and 3 bases at J; junction bases unmatched: 4. Germline V lookup: CDR1 SGHRS, CDR2 YFSETQ. This CDR3 spans 12 amino acids. The CDR3 protein is CASADRLYEQYF. The DNA for the CDR3 is TGCGCCAGCGCGGACAGGCTCTACGAGCAGTACTTC.

The chain links TRBV19 to TRBJ1-4, with D tentatively TRBD1 (6 bases). Trimming cost V 9 bases and J 8 bases, with 10 bases left between them. The length of the CDR3 is 11 residues. Germline-derived CDR1 and CDR2 are LNHDA and SQIVND (reference sequence). The CDR3 DNA follows: TGTGCCAGGGGTCAGGGGGAAAAACTGTTTTTT. Residues: CARGQGEKLFF.

The chain uses TRBV7-2 and TRBJ2-2; 8 nucleotides align to TRBD2. V trimming: 4 bases; J trimming: 2 bases; junction bases outside the gene matches: 6. The CDR3 sequence is 16 residues long. Germline V CDR1 and CDR2: SGHTA, FQGNSA. CDR3 amino acids: CASSYGGGINTGELFF. CDR3 bases: TGTGCCAGCAGCTACGGCGGGGGGATTAACACCGGGGAGCTGTTTTTT. Full variable domain (remainder filled in from reference TRBV7-2 and TRBJ2-2): GAGVSQSPSNKVTEKGKDVELRCDPISGHTALYWYRQSLGQGLEFLIYFQGNSAPDKSGLPSDRFSAERTGGSVSTLTIQRTQQEDSAVYLCASSYGGGINTGELFFGEGSRLTVL.